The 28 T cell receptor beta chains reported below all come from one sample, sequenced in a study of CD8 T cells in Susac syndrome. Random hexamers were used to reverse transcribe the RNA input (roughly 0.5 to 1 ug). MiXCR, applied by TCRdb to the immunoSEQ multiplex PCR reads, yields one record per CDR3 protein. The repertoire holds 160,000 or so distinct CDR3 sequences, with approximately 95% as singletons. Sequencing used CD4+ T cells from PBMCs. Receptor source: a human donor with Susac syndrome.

CDR3 sequence: CASSLKMRGRYEQYF. The CDR3 DNA sequence: TGTGCCAGCAGCTTAAAGATGCGAGGAAGGTACGAGCAGTACTTC. The chain links TRBV13 to TRBJ2-7; D ambiguous. Germline CDR1 reads PRHDT; CDR2 reads FYEKMQ (reference sequence). V dropped 2 bases and J dropped 4 bases, with 15 bases sitting between them. This CDR3 comprises 15 residues.

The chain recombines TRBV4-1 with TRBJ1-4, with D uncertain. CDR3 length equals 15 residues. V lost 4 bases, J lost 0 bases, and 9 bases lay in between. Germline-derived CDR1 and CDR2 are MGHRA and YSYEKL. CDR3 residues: CASSRTIATNEKLFF. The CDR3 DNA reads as TGCGCCAGCAGCCGCACCATAGCAACTAATGAAAAACTGTTTTTT.

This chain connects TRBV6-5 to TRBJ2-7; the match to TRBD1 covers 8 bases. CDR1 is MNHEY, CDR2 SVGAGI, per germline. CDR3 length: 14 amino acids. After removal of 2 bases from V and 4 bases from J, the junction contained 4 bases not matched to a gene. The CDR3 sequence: CASSYGDRKYEQYF. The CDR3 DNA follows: TGTGCCAGCAGTTACGGGGACAGGAAGTACGAGCAGTACTTC.

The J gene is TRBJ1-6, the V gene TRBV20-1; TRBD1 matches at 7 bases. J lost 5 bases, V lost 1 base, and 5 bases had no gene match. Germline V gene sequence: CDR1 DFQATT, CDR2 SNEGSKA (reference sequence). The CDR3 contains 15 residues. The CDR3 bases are TGCAGTGCTAGAGCCCAAGGACAGGATAATTCACCCCTCCACTTT. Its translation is CSARAQGQDNSPLHF.

The CDR3 loop reads CASSTRRVQETQYF. CDR3 DNA: TGTGCCAGCAGCACTCGGAGGGTACAAGAGACCCAGTACTTC. The rearrangement uses TRBV3-1 and TRBJ2-5; tentative D call: TRBD2 (6 bases). V was shortened by 5 bases and J by 2 bases, with 12 bases between the two germline ends. CDR3 length: 14 residues. Germline V gene sequence: CDR1 LGHDT, CDR2 YNNKEL (reference sequence).

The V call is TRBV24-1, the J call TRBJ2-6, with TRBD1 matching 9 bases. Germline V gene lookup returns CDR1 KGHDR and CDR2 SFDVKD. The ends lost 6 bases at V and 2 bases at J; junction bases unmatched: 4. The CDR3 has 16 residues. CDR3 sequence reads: CATSPGTGTGANVLTF. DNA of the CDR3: TGTGCCACCAGTCCCGGGACAGGGACTGGGGCCAACGTCCTGACTTTC.

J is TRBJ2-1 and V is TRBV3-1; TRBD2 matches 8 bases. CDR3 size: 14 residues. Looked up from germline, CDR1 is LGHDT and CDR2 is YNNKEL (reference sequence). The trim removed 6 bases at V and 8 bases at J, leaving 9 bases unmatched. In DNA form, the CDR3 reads TGTGCCAGCAGTCCCTGGGCGGGGGGATATGAGCAGTTCTTC. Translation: CASSPWAGGYEQFF.

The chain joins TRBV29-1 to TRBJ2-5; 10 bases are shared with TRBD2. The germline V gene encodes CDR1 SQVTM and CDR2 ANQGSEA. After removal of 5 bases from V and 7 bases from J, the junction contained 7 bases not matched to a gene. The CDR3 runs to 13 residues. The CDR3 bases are TGCAGCGTTTTTAGCGGGGGGTCGGCGACCCAGTACTTC. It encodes CSVFSGGSATQYF.

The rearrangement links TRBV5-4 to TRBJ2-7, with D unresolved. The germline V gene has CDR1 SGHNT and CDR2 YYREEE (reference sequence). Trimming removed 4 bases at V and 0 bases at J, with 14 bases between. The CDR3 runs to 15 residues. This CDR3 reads CASSLEVGSSYEQYF. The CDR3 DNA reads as TGTGCCAGCAGCCTTGAGGTTGGCAGCTCCTACGAGCAGTACTTC. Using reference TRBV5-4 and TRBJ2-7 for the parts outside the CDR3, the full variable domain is ETGVTQSPTHLIKTRGQQVTLRCSSQSGHNTVSWYQQALGQGPQFIFQYYREEENGRGNFPPRFSGLQFPNYSSELNVNALELDDSALYLCASSLEVGSSYEQYFGPGTRLTVT.

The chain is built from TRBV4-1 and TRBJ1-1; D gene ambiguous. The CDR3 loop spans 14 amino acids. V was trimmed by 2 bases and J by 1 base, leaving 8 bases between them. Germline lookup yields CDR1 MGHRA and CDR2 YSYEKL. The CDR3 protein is CASSQSLSNTEAFF. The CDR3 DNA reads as TGCGCCAGCAGCCAATCTTTATCGAACACTGAAGCTTTCTTT.

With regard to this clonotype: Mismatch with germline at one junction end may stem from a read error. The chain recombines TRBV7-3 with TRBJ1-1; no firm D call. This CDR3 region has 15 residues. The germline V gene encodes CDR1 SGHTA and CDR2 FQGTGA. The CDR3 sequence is CASSLLGLENPEAFF. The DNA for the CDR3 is TGTGCCAGCAGCTTACTTGGCCTTGAGAACCCTGAAGCTTTCTTT. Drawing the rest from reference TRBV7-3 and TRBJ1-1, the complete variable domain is GAGVSQTPSNKVTEKGKYVELRCDPISGHTALYWYRQSLGQGPEFLIYFQGTGAADDSGLPNDRFFAVRPEGSVSTLKIQRTERGDSAVYLCASSLLGLENPEAFFGQGTRLTVV.

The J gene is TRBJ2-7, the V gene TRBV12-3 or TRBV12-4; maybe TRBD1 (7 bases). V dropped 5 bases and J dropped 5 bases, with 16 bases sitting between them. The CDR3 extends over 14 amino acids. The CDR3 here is CASSRDSGLHEQYF. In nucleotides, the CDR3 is TGTGCCAGCAGTCGGGACAGTGGACTACACGAGCAGTACTTC.

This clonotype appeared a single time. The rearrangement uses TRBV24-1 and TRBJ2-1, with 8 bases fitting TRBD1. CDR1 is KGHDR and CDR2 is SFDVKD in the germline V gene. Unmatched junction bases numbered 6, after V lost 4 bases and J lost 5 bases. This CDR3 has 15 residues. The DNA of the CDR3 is TGTGCCACCAGTGACGGACAGGGTTACGACAATGAGCAGTTCTTC. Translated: CATSDGQGYDNEQFF.

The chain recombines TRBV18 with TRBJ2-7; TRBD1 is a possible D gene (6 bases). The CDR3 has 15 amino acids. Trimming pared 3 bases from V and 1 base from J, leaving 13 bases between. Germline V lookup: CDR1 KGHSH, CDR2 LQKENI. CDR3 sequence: CASSPDRTRSYEQYF. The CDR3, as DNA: TGTGCCAGCTCACCCGACAGGACTCGTTCCTACGAGCAGTACTTC.

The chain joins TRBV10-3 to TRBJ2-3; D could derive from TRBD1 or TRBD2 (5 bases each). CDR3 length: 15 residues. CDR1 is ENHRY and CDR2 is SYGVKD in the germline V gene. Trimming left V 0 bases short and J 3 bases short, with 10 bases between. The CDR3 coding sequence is TGTGCCATCAGTGAGTCGGGGGTAGGGACAGATACGCAGTATTTT. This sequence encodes CAISESGVGTDTQYF.

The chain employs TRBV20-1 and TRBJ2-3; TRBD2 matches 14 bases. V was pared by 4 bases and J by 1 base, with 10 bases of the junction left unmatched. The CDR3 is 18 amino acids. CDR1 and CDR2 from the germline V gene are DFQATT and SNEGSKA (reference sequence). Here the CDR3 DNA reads TGCAGTGCTACCCGGACTAGCGGGGGGCCTACCGGCACAGATACGCAGTATTTT. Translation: CSATRTSGGPTGTDTQYF.

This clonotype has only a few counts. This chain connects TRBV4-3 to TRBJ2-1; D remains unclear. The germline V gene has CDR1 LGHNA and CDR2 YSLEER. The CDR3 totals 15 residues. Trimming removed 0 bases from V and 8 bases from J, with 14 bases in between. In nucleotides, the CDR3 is TGCGCCAGCAGCCAAGACGGGCTAGAGGCCGATGAGCAGTTCTTC. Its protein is CASSQDGLEADEQFF.

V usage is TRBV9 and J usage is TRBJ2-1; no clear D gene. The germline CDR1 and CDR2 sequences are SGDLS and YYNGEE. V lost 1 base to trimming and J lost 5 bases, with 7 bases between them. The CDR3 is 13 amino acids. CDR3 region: CASSVSWDNEQFF. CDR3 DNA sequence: TGTGCCAGCAGCGTATCCTGGGACAATGAGCAGTTCTTC.

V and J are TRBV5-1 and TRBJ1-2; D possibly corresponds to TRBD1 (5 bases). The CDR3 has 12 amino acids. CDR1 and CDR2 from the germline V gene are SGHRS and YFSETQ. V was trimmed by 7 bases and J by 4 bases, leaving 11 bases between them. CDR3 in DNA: TGCGCCAGCGCCCCCGACAGCTATGGCTACACCTTC. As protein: CASAPDSYGYTF.

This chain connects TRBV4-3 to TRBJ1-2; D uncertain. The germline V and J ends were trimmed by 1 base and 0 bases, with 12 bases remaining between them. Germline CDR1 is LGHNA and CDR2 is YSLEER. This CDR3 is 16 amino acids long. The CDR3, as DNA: TGCGCCAGCAGCCAAGGCCAGTCGGCGGCTAACTATGGCTACACCTTC. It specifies CASSQGQSAANYGYTF.

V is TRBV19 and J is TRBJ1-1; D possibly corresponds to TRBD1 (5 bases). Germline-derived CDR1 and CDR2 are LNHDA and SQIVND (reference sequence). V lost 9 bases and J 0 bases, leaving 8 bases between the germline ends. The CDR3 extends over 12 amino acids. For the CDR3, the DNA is TGTGCCAGCAAGGGACTGAACACTGAAGCTTTCTTT. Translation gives CASKGLNTEAFF.

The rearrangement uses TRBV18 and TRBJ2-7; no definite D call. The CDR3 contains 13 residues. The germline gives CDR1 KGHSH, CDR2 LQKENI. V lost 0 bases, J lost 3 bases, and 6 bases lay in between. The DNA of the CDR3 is TGTGCCAGCTCACCACCCGACAACTACGAGCAGTACTTC. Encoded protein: CASSPPDNYEQYF.

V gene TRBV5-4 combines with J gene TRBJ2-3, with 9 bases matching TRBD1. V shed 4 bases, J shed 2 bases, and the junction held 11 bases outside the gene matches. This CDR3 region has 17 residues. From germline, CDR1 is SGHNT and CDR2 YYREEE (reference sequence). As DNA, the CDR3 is TGTGCCAGCAGCCCCGGGACAGGGAGAGGGGACACAGATACGCAGTATTTT. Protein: CASSPGTGRGDTDTQYF.

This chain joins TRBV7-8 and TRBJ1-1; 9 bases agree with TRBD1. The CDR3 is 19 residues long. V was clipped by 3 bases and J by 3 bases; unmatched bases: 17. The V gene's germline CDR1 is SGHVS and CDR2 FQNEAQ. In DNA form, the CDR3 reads TGTGCCAGCAGCTTGGCGTTACAGGGGGCGGTGATTTCGGACACTGAAGCTTTCTTT. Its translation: CASSLALQGAVISDTEAFF.

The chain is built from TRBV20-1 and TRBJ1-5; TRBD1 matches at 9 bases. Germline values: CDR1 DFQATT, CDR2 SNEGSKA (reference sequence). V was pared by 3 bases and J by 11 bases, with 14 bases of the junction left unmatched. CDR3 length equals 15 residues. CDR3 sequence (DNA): TGCAGTGCTAGGGCCGGGACAGGGAGGGAATCGGCCCAGCATTTT. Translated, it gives CSARAGTGRESAQHF.

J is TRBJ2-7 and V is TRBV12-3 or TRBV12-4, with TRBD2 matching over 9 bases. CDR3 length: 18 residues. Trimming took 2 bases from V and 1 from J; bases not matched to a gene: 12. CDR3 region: CASSLRVAVSGGSYEQYF. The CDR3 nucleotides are TGTGCCAGCAGTTTACGGGTGGCGGTTAGCGGGGGTTCCTACGAGCAGTACTTC.

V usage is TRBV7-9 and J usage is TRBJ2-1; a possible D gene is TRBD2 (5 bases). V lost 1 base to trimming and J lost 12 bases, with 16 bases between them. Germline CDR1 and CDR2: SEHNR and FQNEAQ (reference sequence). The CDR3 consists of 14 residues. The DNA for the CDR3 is TGTGCCAGCAGCTTAGAGGGCAGGCCTCGGGGGCAGTTCTTC. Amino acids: CASSLEGRPRGQFF.

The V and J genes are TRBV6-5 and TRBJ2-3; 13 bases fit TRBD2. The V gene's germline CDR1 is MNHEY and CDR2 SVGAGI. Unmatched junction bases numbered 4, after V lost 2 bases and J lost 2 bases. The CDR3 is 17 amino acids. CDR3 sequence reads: CASSYGLAGENTDTQYF. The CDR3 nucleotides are TGTGCCAGCAGTTACGGACTAGCGGGGGAAAACACAGATACGCAGTATTTT.